Presented here are 13 T cell receptor beta chains from one specimen sequenced in a study of blood T cell repertoires in COVID-19. The assay was immunoSEQ multiplex PCR, and TCRdb's table has in-frame clones only and misses some. The sample shows 70,000 or so clones, roughly 80% of them seen only once. Sequencing used peripheral blood. The receptors shown here come from a man aged 50 or older with COVID-19, enrolled during active disease.

This clone has only one observation. The gene calls are TRBV2 and TRBJ2-1; D is possibly TRBD2 (6 bases). Per germline, CDR1 SNHLY and CDR2 FYNNEI. Trimming took off 11 bases at V and 5 bases at J, with 16 bases between the two ends. This CDR3 has 13 amino acids. Here the CDR3 reads CAGGADRDNEQFF. Written as DNA, the CDR3 is TGTGCCGGAGGGGCCGACAGAGACAATGAGCAGTTCTTC.

This chain joins TRBV11-2 and TRBJ2-3; D not certain. Trimming took off 4 bases at V and 5 bases at J, with 10 bases between the two ends. Germline V gene lookup returns CDR1 SGHAT and CDR2 FQNNGV. There are 13 residues in the CDR3. CDR3: CASSSTTGDTQYF. CDR3 nucleotide sequence: TGTGCCAGCAGCTCAACTACGGGAGATACGCAGTATTTT.

The rearrangement joins TRBV4-1 to TRBJ1-5; maybe TRBD1 (5 bases). Trimming took 2 bases from V and 4 from J, leaving 9 bases between them. The CDR3 is 14 amino acids. From germline, CDR1 is MGHRA and CDR2 YSYEKL. CDR3 sequence (DNA): TGCGCCAGCAGCCAATATAGGGGAAATCAGCCCCAGCATTTT. It yields the protein CASSQYRGNQPQHF.

This clone was observed a handful of times. The chain joins TRBV30 to TRBJ2-7, with 10 bases identical to TRBD2. There are 13 residues in the CDR3. Losses at the gene ends were 8 bases for V and 6 bases for J; bases not matched to a gene: 10. The germline CDR1 and CDR2 sequences are GTSNPN and SVGIG (reference sequence). CDR3 protein: CALEREGLVEQYF. The CDR3, as DNA: TGTGCCCTTGAGCGGGAGGGCTTAGTCGAGCAGTACTTC.

The chain links TRBV5-1 to TRBJ1-2; no definite D call. The CDR3 consists of 13 residues. Germline assignment: CDR1 SGHRS and CDR2 YFSETQ. Trimming pared 4 bases from V and 1 base from J, leaving 8 bases between. CDR3 in amino acids: CASSPAGNYGYTF. In DNA form, the CDR3 reads TGCGCCAGCAGCCCGGCGGGTAACTATGGCTACACCTTC.

This chain links TRBV4-3 with TRBJ2-1; TRBD2 agrees at 9 bases. CDR3 length: 16 residues. V gave up 0 bases and J gave up 9 bases; unmatched junction bases: 9. Germline-derived CDR1 and CDR2 are LGHNA and YSLEER. This CDR3 reads CASSQDESSGMVEQFF. The DNA for the CDR3 is TGCGCCAGCAGCCAAGATGAGTCTAGCGGGATGGTTGAGCAGTTCTTC.

There are a few counts of this clone. At the DNA level, this CDR3 is encoded by other sequences in the same sample as well. The chain uses TRBV5-1 and TRBJ2-7; the match to TRBD1 covers 8 bases. The V segment lost 1 base and the J segment 2 bases; nucleotides outside the gene matches: 2. There are 14 residues in the CDR3. The germline V gene encodes CDR1 SGHRS and CDR2 YFSETQ. CDR3 sequence (DNA): TGCGCCAGCAGCTTGACAGGGGGGACCTACGAGCAGTACTTC. Protein sequence: CASSLTGGTYEQYF.

The V gene is TRBV6-6, the J gene TRBJ1-2; 9 bases agree with TRBD1. CDR3 length: 13 residues. Germline V CDR1 and CDR2: MNHNY, SVGAGI (reference sequence). V was pared by 5 bases and J by 8 bases, with 6 bases of the junction left unmatched. The CDR3 protein is CASSPTGGRGYTF. Here the CDR3 DNA reads TGTGCCAGCAGTCCAACAGGGGGCAGGGGCTACACCTTC.

This clone was counted a few times. V usage is TRBV2 and J usage is TRBJ2-1; TRBD2 matches at 11 bases. Germline V gene data show CDR1 as SNHLY and CDR2 as FYNNEI. The ends lost 3 bases at V and 3 bases at J; junction bases unmatched: 4. This CDR3 contains 16 residues. The CDR3 protein is CASSDPGTSGYNEQFF. The CDR3, as DNA: TGTGCCAGCAGTGACCCCGGGACTAGCGGCTACAATGAGCAGTTCTTC. Full variable domain (missing parts from reference TRBV2 and TRBJ2-1): EPEVTQTPSHQVTQMGQEVILRCVPISNHLYFYWYRQILGQKVEFLVSFYNNEISEKSEIFDDQFSVERPDGSNFTLKIRSTKLEDSAMYFCASSDPGTSGYNEQFFGPGTRLTVL.

The chain combines TRBV28 with TRBJ1-3; 8 bases are shared with TRBD1. The germline V gene has CDR1 MDHEN and CDR2 SYDVKM. The CDR3 loop spans 15 amino acids. The V and J ends lost 5 bases and 0 bases, in that order; junction bases with no gene match: 3. The CDR3 reads CASSGQGRSGNTIYF. The CDR3, as DNA: TGTGCCAGCAGTGGACAGGGTCGCTCTGGAAACACCATATATTTT.

V and J are TRBV5-1 and TRBJ1-1; a weak D match, TRBD1 (5 bases). Deletions cut 4 bases from V and 1 base from J, with 8 bases between. The CDR3 is 13 amino acids. Germline V lookup: CDR1 SGHRS, CDR2 YFSETQ. CDR3 DNA sequence: TGCGCCAGCAGCGACAGACCGAACACTGAAGCTTTCTTT. Its translation is CASSDRPNTEAFF.

The chain employs TRBV6-5 and TRBJ2-2; tentative D call: TRBD2 (5 bases). V was cut by 7 bases and J by 3 bases, with 6 bases left in between. CDR1 MNHEY and CDR2 SVGAGI come from the germline V gene. The CDR3 runs 12 residues. The CDR3 here is CASKADTGELFF. The CDR3 bases are TGTGCCAGCAAAGCGGACACCGGGGAGCTGTTTTTT.

The V and J genes are TRBV27 and TRBJ2-7; TRBD2 matches 14 bases. Per germline, CDR1 MNHEY and CDR2 SMNVEV (reference sequence). The CDR3 covers 18 residues. Trimming removed 8 bases from V and 0 bases from J; junction bases left unmatched: 12. The CDR3 loop reads CASASRLAGGPHSYEQYF. Here the CDR3 DNA reads TGTGCCAGCGCCAGCCGACTAGCGGGAGGGCCCCACTCCTACGAGCAGTACTTC.